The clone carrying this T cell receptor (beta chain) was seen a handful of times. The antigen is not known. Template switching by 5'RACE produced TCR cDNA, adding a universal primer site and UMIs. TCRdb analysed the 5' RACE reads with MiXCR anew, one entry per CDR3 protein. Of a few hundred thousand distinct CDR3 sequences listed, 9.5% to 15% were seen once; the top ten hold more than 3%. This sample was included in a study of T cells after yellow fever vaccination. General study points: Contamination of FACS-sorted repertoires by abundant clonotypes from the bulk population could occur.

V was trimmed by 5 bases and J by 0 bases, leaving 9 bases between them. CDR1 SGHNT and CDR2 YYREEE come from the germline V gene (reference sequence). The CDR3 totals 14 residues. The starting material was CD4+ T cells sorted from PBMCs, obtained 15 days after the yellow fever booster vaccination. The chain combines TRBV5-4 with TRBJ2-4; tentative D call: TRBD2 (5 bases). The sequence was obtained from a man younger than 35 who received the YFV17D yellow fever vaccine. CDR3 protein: CASRAALAKNIQYF. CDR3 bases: TGTGCCAGCAGAGCGGCGCTAGCCAAAAACATTCAGTACTTC.